This T cell receptor (beta chain) appears in the sequencing data of a study of CD8 T cells in Susac syndrome. V shed 7 bases and J shed 3 bases, with 7 bases lying between them. This CDR3 has 12 residues. The germline CDR1 and CDR2 sequences are SGHRS and YFSETQ. An input of about 0.5 to 1 ug of RNA was subjected to reverse transcription using random hexamers. An immunoSEQ multiplex PCR generated amplified TCR beta CDR3 products spanning 54 Vbeta and 13 Jbeta. MiXCR, run by TCRdb on the immunoSEQ multiplex PCR reads, gives a single entry per CDR3 protein. The sample includes some 52,000 distinct CDR3 sequences, 93% of them seen just once.

The specimen sequenced was CD8+ T cells from PBMCs. The clonotype was recovered from a human donor with multiple sclerosis. The chain carries TRBV5-1 and TRBJ2-2, with D unresolved. CDR3 nucleotide sequence: TGCGCCAGCTTGGTTTACACCGGGGAGCTGTTTTTT. Amino acid sequence: CASLVYTGELFF.